A selection of T cell receptor beta chains follows, all from one sample in a study of blood T cells in healthy people across ages. TCRdb reprocessed the 5' RACE reads with MiXCR, giving one entry per CDR3 protein. Of roughly 570,000 distinct CDR3 sequences in the sample, roughly 29% were seen once. The sample consisted of blood. The source is a woman between 65 and 79 years old in good health. The CDR3 runs from the conserved cysteine through the conserved F or W. D genes are given only for firm matches. Size tells how often a clone was seen (once, few, many) or the class of an expanded clone, and some rows leave it out.

TRBV7-8,-,TRBD1,TRBJ2-7,TGTGCCAGCAGTGGCCCCCGGGACAGGGGGAGCTCGGGTACGCGATACGAGCAGTACTTC,CASSGPRDRGSSGTRYEQYF
TRBV6-1,many,-,TRBJ1-2,TGTGCCAGCAGTGTGGAGCCCCTCTATGGCTACACCTTC,CASSVEPLYGYTF
TRBV2,many,-,TRBJ2-5,TGTGCCAGCACGGGAGACGGGGGACCTCAAGAGACCCAGTACTTC,CASTGDGGPQETQYF
TRBV6-5,few,-,TRBJ2-5,TGTGCCAGCACCCTTAGCGGAGAAGAGACCCAGTACTTC,CASTLSGEETQYF
TRBV27,-,-,TRBJ2-3,TGTGCCAGCAGTTTATTTGGGCAGGGCACAGATACGCAGTATTTT,CASSLFGQGTDTQYF
TRBV7-2,-,-,TRBJ2-2,TGTGCCAGCAGCCCCACGACAGTTTTCACCGGGGAGCTGTTTTTT,CASSPTTVFTGELFF
TRBV20-1,few,-,TRBJ2-3,TGCAGTGCTAGAACTCCCTTGCGGGGCCGCACAGATACGCAGTATTTT,CSARTPLRGRTDTQYF
TRBV6-2/TRBV6-3,-,-,TRBJ1-5,TGTGCCAGCAGTTACCGTACGGCCCCCCAGCATTTT,CASSYRTAPQHF
TRBV5-6,few,-,TRBJ2-7,TGTGCCAGCAGCTTGAGAGTTTGGGAGACCTACGAGCAGTACTTC,CASSLRVWETYEQYF
TRBV7-2,few,-,TRBJ2-5,TGTGCCAGCAGCTTAGGGGGCCCGTTGACCCAAGAGACCCAGTACTTC,CASSLGGPLTQETQYF
TRBV20-1,-,-,TRBJ2-7,TGCAGTGCTGGGGCAGGGGGGTACGAGCAGTACTTC,CSAGAGGYEQYF
TRBV6-1,-,TRBD1,TRBJ1-2,TGTGCCACCAAACGGACAGGAGAAGGCTACACCTTC,CATKRTGEGYTF
TRBV20-1,-,-,TRBJ2-7,TGCAGTGCTAGTTCAGGGAGCCACGAGCAGTACTTC,CSASSGSHEQYF
TRBV12-3/TRBV12-4,few,-,TRBJ2-5,TGTGCCAGCAGTTTTGAAGTGGGGAGTGGTGAGACCCAGTACTTC,CASSFEVGSGETQYF
TRBV28,-,TRBD1,TRBJ2-7,TGTGCCAGCAAGAGGACAGGAGGAACCTACGAGCAGTACTTC,CASKRTGGTYEQYF
TRBV6-5,few,TRBD1,TRBJ2-4,TGTGCCAGCAGTACCTCCGGGACAGTAAACATTCAGTACTTC,CASSTSGTVNIQYF
TRBV5-8,-,-,TRBJ1-2,TGTGCCAGCAGCAGCAGGGTTGAGAGCTATGGCTACACCTTC,CASSSRVESYGYTF
TRBV4-2,few,-,TRBJ2-7,TGTGCCAGCAGCCAAGGAGGGTCCTCCGGATACGAGCAGTACTTC,CASSQGGSSGYEQYF
TRBV10-3,few,TRBD1,TRBJ1-3,TGTGCCATCAGTGCCCGTCAGGGGGCTCAAGGAAACACCATATATTTT,CAISARQGAQGNTIYF
TRBV20-1,few,TRBD2,TRBJ2-1,TGCAGTGCTAGAGCGCTAGCGGGGCTAGGCTCGTACAATGAGCAGTTCTTC,CSARALAGLGSYNEQFF
TRBV9,-,TRBD2,TRBJ2-1,TGTGTCAGCAGCCTGAGCGGGGGGCAGTCCTACAATGAGCAGTTCTTC,CVSSLSGGQSYNEQFF
TRBV6-2/TRBV6-3,-,-,TRBJ2-5,TGTGCCAGCAGATTTAGGGAGACCCAGTACTTC,CASRFRETQYF
TRBV6-4,-,TRBD1,TRBJ1-5,TGTGCCAGCAGCGCCGGGACAGGCACCAATCAGCCCCAGCATTTT,CASSAGTGTNQPQHF
TRBV29-1,few,-,TRBJ1-1,TGCAGCGTCGATTCAGTTGAGGGCAGGGCAACGAGCACTGAAGCTTTCTTT,CSVDSVEGRATSTEAFF
TRBV12-3/TRBV12-4,-,-,TRBJ1-5,TGTGCCAGCAGCACATGGAGGGAGGATCAGCCCCAGCATTTT,CASSTWREDQPQHF
TRBV7-8,-,-,TRBJ2-5,TGTGCCAGCAGCTTACCAGGGACCGGGTTGGGGGAGACCCAGTACTTC,CASSLPGTGLGETQYF
TRBV7-9,-,TRBD1,TRBJ1-1,TGTGCCAGCAGCTTGCCGGGACAGGGATATGGGACTGAAGCTTTCTTT,CASSLPGQGYGTEAFF
TRBV3-1,-,-,TRBJ2-5,TGTGCCAGCAGCCAAGGGGGACAAATAAAGGGAGAGACCCAGTACTTC,CASSQGGQIKGETQYF
TRBV30,-,-,TRBJ1-4,TGTGCCTGGAGTCCAGGATCGACAACTAATGAAAAACTGTTTTTT,CAWSPGSTTNEKLFF
TRBV5-1,-,TRBD2,TRBJ2-1,TGCGCCAGCAGCTTGGCCGAGCGGGGGGGCAGGTATGAGCAGTTCTTC,CASSLAERGGRYEQFF
TRBV21-1,few,-,TRBJ2-6,TGTGCCAGCAGCAAAGTCATGGGGGATTCTGGGGCCAACGTCCTGACTTTC,CASSKVMGDSGANVLTF
TRBV7-2,-,TRBD1,TRBJ1-2,TGTGCCAGCAGCTCCCAGGGGGGACGTGACTATGGCTACACCTTC,CASSSQGGRDYGYTF
TRBV20-1,few,-,TRBJ1-1,TGCAGTGCTAGAGCGTTTATGAACACTGAAGCTTTCTTT,CSARAFMNTEAFF
TRBV5-4,-,TRBD2,TRBJ2-5,TGTGCCAGCAGCTTGGTGGGACTAGCGGGGGGGCAAGAGACCCAGTACTTC,CASSLVGLAGGQETQYF
TRBV9,few,-,TRBJ1-3,TGTGCCAGCAGTGCAGGAAGTGAGGGCGAAAACACCATATATTTT,CASSAGSEGENTIYF
TRBV4-3,few,TRBD2,TRBJ2-1,TGCGCCAGCAGCCAAGACCCGGGGGGGAGGAAGCAGTTCTTC,CASSQDPGGRKQFF
TRBV9,few,TRBD1,TRBJ1-4,TGTGCCAGCAGCCCCATTGGTAACAGGGGGAATGAAAAACTGTTTTTT,CASSPIGNRGNEKLFF
TRBV12-3/TRBV12-4,-,TRBD2,TRBJ2-5,TGTGCCAGCTCTGCCAATCCCGGCGGGAGAGAGACCCAGTACTTC,CASSANPGGRETQYF
TRBV11-2,-,TRBD2,TRBJ2-1,TGTGCCAGCAGCTCCCGCCTAGCGGGGGGGCACCATGAGCAGTTCTTC,CASSSRLAGGHHEQFF
TRBV20-1,few,TRBD2,TRBJ2-5,TGCAGTGCTAGGAGGACTAGCGGAGAGACCCAGTACTTC,CSARRTSGETQYF
TRBV7-9,many,-,TRBJ1-4,TGTGCCAGCAGCTTAGTATATGGGGCGGCGAATGAAAAACTGTTTTTT,CASSLVYGAANEKLFF